Presented here are 16 T cell receptor beta chains from one specimen sequenced in a study. MiXCR was run by TCRdb on the RT-PCR reads, yielding one entry per CDR3 protein. The table records almost 700,000 distinct CDR3 sequences, 12% to 15% of them present only once. Sequenced: memory CD4+ T cells from blood. The source of these receptors is a female donor in good health, serving as a healthy control.

The chain is built from TRBV5-1 and TRBJ1-5, with D perhaps matching TRBD1 (6 bases). Between the trimmed V and J ends, which lost 4 bases and 6 bases, there was a span of 14 bases. The CDR3 has 14 amino acids. Germline loops: CDR1 SGHRS, CDR2 YFSETQ. The CDR3, as DNA: TGCGCCAGCAGCAGAACCAGGGGAGGTCAGCCCCAGCATTTT. This sequence encodes CASSRTRGGQPQHF.

V usage is TRBV7-9 and J usage is TRBJ2-5; 8 bases are shared with TRBD1. V was clipped by 5 bases and J by 5 bases; unmatched bases: 7. This CDR3 comprises 14 residues. Germline CDR1 reads SEHNR; CDR2 reads FQNEAQ (reference sequence). CDR3 nucleotide sequence: TGTGCCAGCAGCCCAACCCAGGGGGCGGAGACCCAGTACTTC. The encoded protein is CASSPTQGAETQYF.

The rearrangement links TRBV5-1 to TRBJ1-3, with 7 bases matching TRBD1. Losses at the gene ends were 4 bases for V and 2 bases for J; bases not matched to a gene: 9. Germline V lookup: CDR1 SGHRS, CDR2 YFSETQ. CDR3 size: 16 residues. CDR3: CASSPDDRVPGNTIYF. The CDR3 nucleotides are TGCGCCAGCAGCCCAGACGACAGGGTACCTGGAAACACCATATATTTT.

This clonotype turned up a few times. The chain recombines TRBV7-2 with TRBJ1-4; TRBD1 is a possible D gene (5 bases). Looked up from germline, CDR1 is SGHTA and CDR2 is FQGNSA. V lost 5 bases to trimming and J lost 3 bases, with 10 bases between them. The CDR3 sequence is 14 residues long. As DNA, the CDR3 is TGTGCCAGCAGCGCAGGGTTAGCTAATGAAAAACTGTTTTTT. This sequence encodes CASSAGLANEKLFF. Supplemented by reference TRBV7-2 and TRBJ1-4, the full variable domain reads GAGVSQSPSNKVTEKGKDVELRCDPISGHTALYWYRQSLGQGLEFLIYFQGNSAPDKSGLPSDRFSAERTGGSVSTLTIQRTQQEDSAVYLCASSAGLANEKLFFGSGTQLSVL.

This clonotype occurred many times. V gene TRBV20-1 combines with J gene TRBJ2-7; 8 positions agree with TRBD1. Per germline, CDR1 DFQATT and CDR2 SNEGSKA (reference sequence). V lost 0 bases to trimming and J lost 1 base; unmatched junction nucleotides: 8. The CDR3 is 16 amino acids. The CDR3 DNA is TGCAGTGCTAGAGATTTACGCGACAGGGGATCCTACGAGCAGTACTTC. It encodes CSARDLRDRGSYEQYF.

This clonotype was picked up many times. The chain carries TRBV29-1 and TRBJ2-6; tentatively, D is TRBD1 (5 bases). Deletions cut 3 bases from V and 3 bases from J, with 9 bases between. This CDR3 spans 14 amino acids. The germline gives CDR1 SQVTM, CDR2 ANQGSEA. CDR3 bases: TGCAGCGTTGATCAGGGCCATGGGGCCAACGTCCTGACTTTC. Amino acid sequence: CSVDQGHGANVLTF.

V gene TRBV7-2 combines with J gene TRBJ2-1, with 9 bases lining up with TRBD2. The CDR3 consists of 16 residues. With V trimmed by 6 bases and J by 2 bases, 8 bases remained unmatched. CDR1 and CDR2 from the germline V gene are SGHTA and FQGNSA. The DNA of the CDR3 is TGTGCCAGCAGTTACTTAGCGGGGGTGGCCTACAATGAGCAGTTCTTC. This encodes CASSYLAGVAYNEQFF.

This clonotype was seen only a few times. The CDR3 region has the DNA TGTGCCAGCAGTGAAGGTCTAGCGGGAATACAGTTCTTC. Protein product: CASSEGLAGIQFF. V gene TRBV2 combines with J gene TRBJ2-1; 9 bases are shared with TRBD2. The trim removed 1 base at V and 13 bases at J, leaving 5 bases unmatched. The CDR3 runs 13 residues. Germline V CDR1 and CDR2: SNHLY, FYNNEI.

This clonotype came up once. The V gene is TRBV5-5, the J gene TRBJ2-5, with TRBD1 matching over 11 bases. With 4 bases clipped from V and 5 bases from J, the junction kept 13 bases outside the gene matches. Germline V gene data show CDR1 as SGHKS and CDR2 as YYEKEE (reference sequence). This CDR3 comprises 17 residues. The CDR3 DNA reads TGTGCCAGCAGCGCAACGGGACAGGGGGACCTCGGGGAGACCCAGTACTTC. Its translation: CASSATGQGDLGETQYF.

J is TRBJ2-7 and V is TRBV7-3; 7 bases are shared with TRBD1. The length of the CDR3 is 17 residues. The V and J ends lost 3 bases and 5 bases, in that order; junction bases with no gene match: 16. CDR1 SGHTA and CDR2 FQGTGA come from the germline V gene. In DNA, the CDR3 is TGTGCCAGCAGCTTGGAGACGGGGACAGTCCCACCCCACGAGCAGTACTTC. This sequence encodes CASSLETGTVPPHEQYF. Combining the CDR3 with reference TRBV7-3 and TRBJ2-7 gives the whole variable domain GAGVSQTPSNKVTEKGKYVELRCDPISGHTALYWYRQSLGQGPEFLIYFQGTGAADDSGLPNDRFFAVRPEGSVSTLKIQRTERGDSAVYLCASSLETGTVPPHEQYFGPGTRLTVT.

V is TRBV20-1 and J is TRBJ2-7; 12 bases match TRBD2. This CDR3 contains 15 residues. V lost 3 bases, J lost 4 bases, and 7 bases stayed unmatched. CDR1 is DFQATT, CDR2 SNEGSKA, per germline (reference sequence). As DNA, the CDR3 is TGCAGTGCTAGCCAAGGACTAGCGGGAATATACGAGCAGTACTTC. It translates to CSASQGLAGIYEQYF.

This clonotype is a singleton in its sample. A read error may explain this, as a much larger clone is one base away. The chain links TRBV12-3 or TRBV12-4 to TRBJ1-6; 10 bases map to TRBD1. The V and J ends lost 6 bases and 11 bases, in that order; junction bases with no gene match: 7. The CDR3 contains 14 residues. CDR3 coding DNA: TGTGCCAGCAGCCCGACAGGGGGCGGGACACCCCTCCACTTT. Protein sequence: CASSPTGGGTPLHF.

The chain employs TRBV4-2 and TRBJ2-1, with TRBD1 matching over 7 bases. The CDR3 is made up of 14 amino acids. Per germline, CDR1 LGHNA and CDR2 YNFKEQ. V lost 1 base and J lost 9; bases outside the gene matches: 6. The CDR3, as DNA: TGTGCCAGCAGCCAAGTTCTACAGGGGACTGAGCAGTTCTTC. Encoded protein: CASSQVLQGTEQFF.

The rearrangement joins TRBV3-1 to TRBJ2-5; no firm D call. CDR3 length: 12 amino acids. CDR1 is LGHDT, CDR2 YNNKEL, per germline (reference sequence). V was cut by 6 bases and J by 1 base, with 6 bases left in between. The CDR3 coding sequence is TGTGCCAGCAGTGTTAGCCAAGAGACCCAGTACTTC. It is translated as CASSVSQETQYF.

This chain links TRBV7-2 with TRBJ2-3; 8 bases agree with TRBD1. The CDR3 has 16 residues. V lost 4 bases to trimming and J lost 5 bases; unmatched junction nucleotides: 11. Per germline, CDR1 SGHTA and CDR2 FQGNSA. CDR3 amino acids: CASSSQGPGTGDTQYF. CDR3 nucleotides: TGTGCCAGCAGCTCACAGGGGCCCGGGACAGGAGATACGCAGTATTTT.

The rearrangement uses TRBV5-4 and TRBJ1-2; TRBD1 matches 8 bases. J gave up 4 bases and V 4 bases, and 3 bases lay outside the gene matches. CDR1 SGHNT and CDR2 YYREEE come from the germline V gene (reference sequence). This CDR3 has 13 residues. The chain's CDR3 is CASSGQGSYGYTF. As DNA, the CDR3 is TGTGCCAGCAGCGGACAGGGCTCCTATGGCTACACCTTC.